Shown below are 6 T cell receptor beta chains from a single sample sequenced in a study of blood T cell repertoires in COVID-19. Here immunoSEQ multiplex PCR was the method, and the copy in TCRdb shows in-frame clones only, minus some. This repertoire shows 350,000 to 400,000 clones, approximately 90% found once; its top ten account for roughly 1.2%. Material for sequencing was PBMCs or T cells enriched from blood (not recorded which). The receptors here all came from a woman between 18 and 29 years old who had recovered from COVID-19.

CDR3 coding DNA: TGTGCCAGTAGTCTAACGAGGGGAGGTAATGAGCAGTTCTTC. The encoded protein is CASSLTRGGNEQFF. The V and J genes are TRBV19 and TRBJ2-1; possibly TRBD2 for D (6 bases). V lost 5 bases and J lost 7, with 15 bases in between. This CDR3 contains 14 residues. Germline V gene sequence: CDR1 LNHDA, CDR2 SQIVND (reference sequence).

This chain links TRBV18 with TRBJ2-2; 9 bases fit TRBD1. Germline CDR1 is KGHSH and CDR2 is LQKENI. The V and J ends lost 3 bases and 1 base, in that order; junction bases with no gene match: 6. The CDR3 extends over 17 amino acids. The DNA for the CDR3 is TGTGCCAGCTCACCGAGAGGACAGGGGTGGAACACCGGGGAGCTGTTTTTT. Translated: CASSPRGQGWNTGELFF.

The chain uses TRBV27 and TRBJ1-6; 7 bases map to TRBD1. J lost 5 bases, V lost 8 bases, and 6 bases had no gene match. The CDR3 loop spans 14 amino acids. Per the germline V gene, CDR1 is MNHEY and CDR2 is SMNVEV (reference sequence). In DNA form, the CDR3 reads TGTGCCAGCTGTGACAGGGTGGATAATTCACCCCTCCACTTT. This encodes CASCDRVDNSPLHF.

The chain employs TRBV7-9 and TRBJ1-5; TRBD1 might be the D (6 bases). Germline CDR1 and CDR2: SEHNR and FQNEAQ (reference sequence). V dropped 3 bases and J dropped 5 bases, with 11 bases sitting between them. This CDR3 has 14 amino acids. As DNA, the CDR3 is TGTGCCAGCAGCTTCGGCCAGGGGCATCAGCCCCAGCATTTT. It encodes CASSFGQGHQPQHF.

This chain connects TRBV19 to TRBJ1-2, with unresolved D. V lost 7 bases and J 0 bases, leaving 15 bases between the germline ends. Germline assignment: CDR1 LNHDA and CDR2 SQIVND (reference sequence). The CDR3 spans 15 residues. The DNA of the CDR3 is TGTGCCAGTACCCTATTCGAGCAAGCTAACTATGGCTACACCTTC. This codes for CASTLFEQANYGYTF.

The CDR3: CSARGLADGSTDTQYF. In DNA, the CDR3 is TGCAGCGCGAGGGGACTAGCGGACGGTAGCACAGATACGCAGTATTTT. The chain couples TRBV29-1 to TRBJ2-3; 11 bases line up with TRBD2. The CDR3 runs 16 residues. Germline CDR1 is SQVTM and CDR2 is ANQGSEA. The V gene end was trimmed by 7 bases and the J gene end by 0 bases; junction bases not matched to a gene: 9.